This passage covers 8 T cell receptor beta chains from one sample sequenced in a study of OX40 agonist ivuxolimab in advanced cancers. Method: immunoSEQ multiplex PCR; TCRdb's copy keeps in-frame clones and lacks some. The sample has tens of thousands of clones, about 93% seen once. Sequencing used CD4+ or CD8+ T cells sorted from blood, obtained in a trial of the OX40 agonist ivuxolimab. These receptor sequences come from an adult with an advanced solid tumor such as melanoma, head and neck, liver or kidney cancer.

The chain carries TRBV5-1 and TRBJ2-3; D is possibly TRBD1 (6 bases). Trimming removed 2 bases at V and 2 bases at J, with 12 bases between. The CDR3 has 15 amino acids. CDR1 and CDR2 from the germline V gene are SGHRS and YFSETQ. The CDR3 here is CASSFQGRTTDTQYF. The CDR3 coding sequence is TGCGCCAGCAGCTTTCAGGGGCGAACCACAGATACGCAGTATTTT. The full variable domain, rest sourced from reference TRBV5-1 and TRBJ2-3, is KAGVTQTPRYLIKTRGQQVTLSCSPISGHRSVSWYQQTPGQGLQFLFEYFSETQRNKGNFPGRFSGRQFSNSRSEMNVSTLELGDSALYLCASSFQGRTTDTQYFGPGTRLTVL.

J is TRBJ1-5 and V is TRBV7-8; D possibly corresponds to TRBD1 (6 bases). In germline, CDR1 is SGHVS, CDR2 FQNEAQ. This CDR3 contains 14 residues. V dropped 0 bases and J dropped 6 bases, with 9 bases sitting between them. CDR3 amino acids: CASSLAEGGQPQHF. In nucleotides, the CDR3 is TGTGCCAGCAGCTTAGCCGAGGGGGGTCAGCCCCAGCATTTT.

The chain links TRBV5-8 to TRBJ2-7; 7 bases align to TRBD1. After removal of 4 bases from V and 7 bases from J, the junction contained 17 bases not matched to a gene. The CDR3 covers 16 residues. CDR1 and CDR2 from the germline V gene are SGHTS and YDEGEE. CDR3 residues: CASSRKQTYRGMEQYF. The CDR3 DNA follows: TGTGCCAGCAGCCGCAAACAAACCTACAGGGGAATGGAGCAGTACTTC.

V usage is TRBV7-2 and J usage is TRBJ2-7; TRBD1 is a possible D gene (6 bases). The CDR3 runs 14 residues. The germline V gene has CDR1 SGHTA and CDR2 FQGNSA. V lost 1 base to trimming and J lost 3 bases, with 10 bases between them. The CDR3 loop reads CASSLDQGSYEQYF. CDR3 in DNA: TGTGCCAGCAGCTTAGACCAGGGGAGCTACGAGCAGTACTTC.

The J gene is TRBJ2-1, the V gene TRBV6-1, with 7 nucleotides matching TRBD2. The germline V gene encodes CDR1 MNHNS and CDR2 SASEGT. The CDR3 sequence is 14 residues long. V shed 8 bases and J 2 bases; nucleotides not matched to a gene: 6. The CDR3 DNA follows: TGTGCCAGCGCTGGTCTAGCGGCCTACAATGAGCAGTTCTTC. Amino acids: CASAGLAAYNEQFF.

The V gene is TRBV2, the J gene TRBJ2-3; no definite D call. The CDR3 contains 13 residues. CDR1 SNHLY and CDR2 FYNNEI come from the germline V gene. Trimming removed 4 bases from V and 3 bases from J, with 8 bases in between. CDR3 amino acids: CASSGQATDTQYF. For the CDR3, the DNA is TGTGCCAGCAGTGGCCAGGCGACAGATACGCAGTATTTT.

The chain carries TRBV5-1 and TRBJ2-7; weak D call: TRBD2 (6 bases). CDR1 and CDR2 (germline): SGHRS, YFSETQ. V lost 2 bases to trimming and J lost 6 bases, with 18 bases between them. This CDR3 has 15 amino acids. The CDR3 is CASSLSGHTEGEQYF. The CDR3 DNA sequence: TGCGCCAGCAGCTTATCGGGCCACACGGAGGGCGAGCAGTACTTC.

This chain uses TRBV19 with TRBJ1-4; D is unresolved. V lost 0 bases to trimming and J lost 12 bases, with 8 bases between them. Germline CDR1 reads LNHDA; CDR2 reads SQIVND (reference sequence). This CDR3 contains 12 residues. This chain's CDR3 is CASSIDRGELFF. The CDR3 DNA follows: TGTGCCAGTAGTATAGATCGGGGAGAACTGTTTTTT.